The 11 T cell receptor beta chains below come from one sample, sequenced in a study of cytomegalovirus exposure and HLA in healthy donors. The assay was immunoSEQ multiplex PCR, and TCRdb's table has in-frame clones only and misses some. Of 150,000 to 200,000 clones in the sample, roughly 86% were seen once. Material for sequencing was PBMCs. These receptors all come from a woman aged 18-35 years in good health and CMV-seronegative.

For the CDR3, the DNA is TGTGCCAGCAGCTTAGGTGCGCTAGCGGGGGGTTACGAGCAGTACTTC. Protein sequence: CASSLGALAGGYEQYF. The V call is TRBV13, the J call TRBJ2-7; 11 nucleotides line up with TRBD2. Unmatched junction bases numbered 5, after V lost 0 bases and J lost 4 bases. Per germline, CDR1 PRHDT and CDR2 FYEKMQ (reference sequence). There are 16 residues in the CDR3. Filled out from reference TRBV13 and TRBJ2-7, the complete variable domain reads AAGVIQSPRHLIKEKRETATLKCYPIPRHDTVYWYQQGPGQDPQFLISFYEKMQSDKGSIPDRFSAQQFSDYHSELNMSSLELGDSALYFCASSLGALAGGYEQYFGPGTRLTVT.

The chain combines TRBV18 with TRBJ2-1; 12 bases line up with TRBD2. V was pared by 0 bases and J by 9 bases, with 6 bases of the junction left unmatched. The CDR3 has 16 residues. The germline gives CDR1 KGHSH, CDR2 LQKENI. The CDR3 region has the DNA TGTGCCAGCTCACCACCCCTAGCGGGGGGGCCGACTGAGCAGTTCTTC. It is translated as CASSPPLAGGPTEQFF.

The chain recombines TRBV7-3 with TRBJ2-7; the match to TRBD2 covers 12 bases. CDR1 SGHTA and CDR2 FQGTGA come from the germline V gene. Unmatched junction bases numbered 9, after V lost 4 bases and J lost 2 bases. The CDR3 has 17 amino acids. The CDR3, as DNA: TGTGCCAGCAGCTCAATTCCGACTAGCGGGGGAACCTACGAGCAGTACTTC. This encodes CASSSIPTSGGTYEQYF. Full variable domain (outside the CDR3, taken from reference TRBV7-3 and TRBJ2-7): GAGVSQTPSNKVTEKGKYVELRCDPISGHTALYWYRQSLGQGPEFLIYFQGTGAADDSGLPNDRFFAVRPEGSVSTLKIQRTERGDSAVYLCASSSIPTSGGTYEQYFGPGTRLTVT.

V is TRBV5-4 and J is TRBJ1-6; 10 bases agree with TRBD1. This CDR3 is 15 amino acids long. Trimming at V came to 2 bases and at J to 9 bases, leaving 5 bases not matched to a gene. CDR1 SGHNT and CDR2 YYREEE come from the germline V gene (reference sequence). CDR3 in DNA: TGTGCCAGCAGCTTACCGGGACAGGGGATTTCACCCCTCCACTTT. This codes for CASSLPGQGISPLHF.

This rearrangement joins TRBV6-4 to TRBJ1-5; D is uncertain. From germline, CDR1 is MRHNA and CDR2 SNTAGT. V lost 8 bases to trimming and J lost 5 bases, with 13 bases between them. There are 13 residues in the CDR3. The CDR3 here is CASSTRVDQPQHF. In DNA, the CDR3 is TGTGCCAGCTCCACCCGGGTTGATCAGCCCCAGCATTTT.

The chain links TRBV7-6 to TRBJ2-5, with 11 bases fitting TRBD2. CDR3 length: 17 amino acids. Germline assignment: CDR1 SGHVS and CDR2 FNYEAQ. J was trimmed by 0 bases and V by 1 base; bases with no gene match: 4. The CDR3 sequence: CASSLVLAGGNQETQYF. Here the CDR3 DNA reads TGTGCCAGCAGCTTAGTTTTAGCGGGGGGGAACCAAGAGACCCAGTACTTC.

The chain links TRBV6-1 to TRBJ2-5; D perhaps matches TRBD1 (6 bases). V lost 4 bases and J lost 4, with 10 bases in between. The CDR3 loop spans 13 amino acids. Germline-derived CDR1 and CDR2 are MNHNS and SASEGT. As DNA, the CDR3 is TGTGCCAGCAGTGCCGGGACATCAGAGACCCAGTACTTC. It translates to CASSAGTSETQYF.

The table lists this clone with a count of one. The chain uses TRBV7-9 and TRBJ2-1, with 11 bases identical to TRBD2. CDR1 and CDR2 from the germline V gene are SEHNR and FQNEAQ (reference sequence). The CDR3 is 15 amino acids. V lost 5 bases to trimming and J lost 2 bases; unmatched junction nucleotides: 2. CDR3 coding DNA: TGTGCCAGCAGCCCGGGACTAGCGGCCTACAATGAGCAGTTCTTC. Amino acids: CASSPGLAAYNEQFF.

The CDR3 is CASSIDGAFSYEQYF. Here the CDR3 DNA reads TGTGCCAGTAGTATAGATGGGGCCTTTTCCTACGAGCAGTACTTC. The rearrangement links TRBV19 to TRBJ2-7; TRBD1 is a possible D gene (5 bases). The ends were cut back, 0 bases at V and 1 base at J, with 10 bases in the middle. The CDR3 is made up of 15 amino acids. Looked up from germline, CDR1 is LNHDA and CDR2 is SQIVND (reference sequence).

V is TRBV27 and J is TRBJ1-1, with TRBD1 matching over 7 bases. Trimming cost V 5 bases and J 6 bases; bases outside gene matches: 15. Looked up from germline, CDR1 is MNHEY and CDR2 is SMNVEV (reference sequence). This CDR3 contains 16 residues. CDR3: CASSPDPDRVEAEAFF. In DNA, the CDR3 is TGTGCCAGCAGTCCCGATCCCGACAGGGTGGAGGCTGAAGCTTTCTTT.

This chain uses TRBV6-5 with TRBJ2-5, with D hard to call. The V gene lost 2 bases and the J gene lost 5 bases, with 3 bases spanning the gap. The CDR3 covers 11 residues. In germline, CDR1 is MNHEY, CDR2 SVGAGI. The CDR3 DNA follows: TGTGCCAGCAGTTACGCGGAGACCCAGTACTTC. Translating it yields CASSYAETQYF.